This T cell receptor beta chain is from a study of Ad26.COV2.S vaccination and SARS-CoV-2 variants (dated by TCRdb to about 2021). General notes on the study: Vaccine-arm donors were drawn from COV1001, a multicentre, randomized, double-blind, placebo-controlled phase I-IIa trial of Ad26.COV2.S in healthy adults. Dosing of Ad26.COV2.S was intramuscular, at either 5x10^10 or 1x10^11 viral particles, delivered as one shot or as two shots spaced 56 days apart. Sequencing of the TCRbeta repertoire served to evaluate the specificity and breadth of SARS-CoV-2-reactive T cell receptors following Ad26.COV2.S vaccination. The TCR-sequenced set comprised about 30 samples: about 19 Ad26.COV2.S vaccine recipients, 5 placebo recipients and 8 SARS-CoV-2 convalescent individuals. Trial participants were randomized into five groups of five: low-dose or high-dose Ad26.COV2.S given once or twice, or placebo on both occasions. Investigators remained blinded to trial group allocation during experiments and outcome assessment.

A word on this clone: Its antigen is not yet known. Per-nucleotide qualities are absent, and no much larger clonotype sits a single base away.

TCRbeta CDR3 regions were sequenced with the immunoSEQ Assay. After extraction, genomic DNA underwent amplification by bias-controlled multiplex PCR, followed by high-throughput sequencing. On the study's bioinformatics: Collapsing and filtering of sequences were performed to quantify the absolute abundance of each unique TCRbeta CDR3 region. T cell fraction was estimated by normalization of TCRbeta template counts to usable DNA, with usable DNA being measured through amplification of reference genes present in all nucleated cells. Repertoire TCRs were annotated as SARS-CoV-2-specific when V gene, CDR3 amino acid sequence and J gene were exactly matched to a known reactive TCR set. The reference SARS-CoV-2 TCR set was obtained from MIRA and was filtered for enrichment in COVID-19-positive ImmuneCODE repertoires, whereby public or cross-reactive TCRs were removed. Based on the MIRA antigens, annotated TCRs were further analysed at the level of specific ORF or position within ORF. Breadth was defined as annotated unique rearrangements over total unique productive rearrangements; depth was the summed frequency of those rearrangements. Two-sided Wilcoxon rank-sum tests were used to compare TCR breadth between groups. This is the immuneACCESS table as TCRdb keeps it, with only in-frame sequences that have V and J called. A part of the clones is gone; compared with another copy, unresolved V genes explain less than half, and the rest is unexplained. That table gives V, J and clone size, and the DNA gave D and trimming. Across this sample there are around 340,000 clones, with roughly 90% seen only once. The ten largest clones capture around 6.4% of the sample.

The germline V gene encodes CDR1 SGDLS and CDR2 YYNGEE. The CDR3 contains 15 residues, cysteine and phenylalanine counted. Only the CDR3 portion is preserved as DNA: 45 bases, with reading frame beginning at the first base. Trimming costs V 4 bases and J 1 base, and their ends lie 12 bases apart. Broader findings and caveats from the paper: After vaccination, substantial breadth of spike-specific CD8+ and CD4+ T cell responses was reported. The authors noted that total T cell responses may have been underestimated by the TCR breadth and depth analyses. Higher spike-specific TCR breadth was observed in Ad26.COV2.S recipients than in placebo recipients (P = 0.0014). Vaccine and placebo recipients had comparable non-spike TCR breadth, which fits with the vaccine containing only spike. The study lacked the statistical power to compare responses across vaccine doses or regimens.

Taken with the paper, the label for treatment or condition translates to: 15 to 20 received Ad26.COV2.S at low or high dose, single or two shots; several received placebo; per-sample allocation not given. Repertoires of vaccine and placebo recipients were sequenced from samples taken on day 63 after the first injection. In Cohort 1b, about two dozen adults aged 18-55 years were enrolled at a single site in Boston, USA, between 29 July and 7 August 2020. As a vaccine, Ad26.COV2.S was a replication-incompetent adenovirus type 26 vector that expressed a prefusion-stabilized SARS-CoV-2 spike protein derived from the original Wuhan strain.

Material: peripheral blood, obtained in a trial of Ad26.COV2.S vaccine versus placebo. The sequence derives from a person aged 18 to 59 who received the Ad26.COV2.S COVID-19 vaccine or a placebo. Rearrangement joined TRBV9 to TRBJ2-1; a tentative D call is TRBD2 (5 bases match). The CDR3 has the sequence CASSPRAESYNEQFF. The DNA sequence is given as TGTGCCAGCAGCCCCAGAGCGGAATCCTACAATGAGCAGTTCTTC.